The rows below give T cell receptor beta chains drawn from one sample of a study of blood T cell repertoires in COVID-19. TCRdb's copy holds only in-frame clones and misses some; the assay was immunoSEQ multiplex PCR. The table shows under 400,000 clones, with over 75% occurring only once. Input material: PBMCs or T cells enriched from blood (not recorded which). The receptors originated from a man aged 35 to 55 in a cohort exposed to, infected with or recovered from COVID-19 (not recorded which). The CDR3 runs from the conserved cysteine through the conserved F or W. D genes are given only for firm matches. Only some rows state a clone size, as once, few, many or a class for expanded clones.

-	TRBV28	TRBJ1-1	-	TGTGCCAGCAGTTTATACGCGCGGTCTGAAGCTTTCTTT	CASSLYARSEAFF
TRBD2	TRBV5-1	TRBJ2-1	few	TGCGCCAGCAGCCCGGGGACTAGCGGGAGAGGGTCCTACAATGAGCAGTTCTTC	CASSPGTSGRGSYNEQFF
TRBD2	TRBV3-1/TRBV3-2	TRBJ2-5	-	TGTGCCAGCAGCCACTCGGGACTAGCGGGAGTTCAAGAGACCCAGTACTTC	CASSHSGLAGVQETQYF
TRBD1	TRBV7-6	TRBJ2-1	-	TGTGCCAGCAGCGAGACGGGGACAGCGCTAAACAATGAGCAGTTCTTC	CASSETGTALNNEQFF
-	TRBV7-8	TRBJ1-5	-	TGTGCCAGCAGTCCCGACAGGTATCAGCCCCAGCATTTT	CASSPDRYQPQHF
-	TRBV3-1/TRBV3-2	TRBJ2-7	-	TGTGCCAGCAGCCAACCGTCCCAGGGGATCCACGAGCAGTACTTC	CASSQPSQGIHEQYF
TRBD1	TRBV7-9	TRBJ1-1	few	TGTGCCAGCAGCCAGGGGGGTTGGGGCCCTGAAGCTTTCTTT	CASSQGGWGPEAFF
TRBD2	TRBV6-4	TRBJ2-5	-	TGTGCCAGCAGTGGGCTAGCGGGAGTCAGGGACGAGACCCAGTACTTC	CASSGLAGVRDETQYF
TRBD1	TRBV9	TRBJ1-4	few	TGTGCCAGCAGCACTCGGAGCGGACAGGATGAAAAACTGTTTTTT	CASSTRSGQDEKLFF
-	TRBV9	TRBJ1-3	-	TGTGCCAGCAGGAGGGACACCTCTGGAAACACCATATATTTT	CASRRDTSGNTIYF
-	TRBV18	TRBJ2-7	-	TGTGCCAGCTCACCGGGACAAGACTACGAGCAGTACTTC	CASSPGQDYEQYF
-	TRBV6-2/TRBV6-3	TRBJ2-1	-	TGTGCCAGCAGTTCTACTAGTGGGTGGAATGAGCAGTTCTTC	CASSSTSGWNEQFF